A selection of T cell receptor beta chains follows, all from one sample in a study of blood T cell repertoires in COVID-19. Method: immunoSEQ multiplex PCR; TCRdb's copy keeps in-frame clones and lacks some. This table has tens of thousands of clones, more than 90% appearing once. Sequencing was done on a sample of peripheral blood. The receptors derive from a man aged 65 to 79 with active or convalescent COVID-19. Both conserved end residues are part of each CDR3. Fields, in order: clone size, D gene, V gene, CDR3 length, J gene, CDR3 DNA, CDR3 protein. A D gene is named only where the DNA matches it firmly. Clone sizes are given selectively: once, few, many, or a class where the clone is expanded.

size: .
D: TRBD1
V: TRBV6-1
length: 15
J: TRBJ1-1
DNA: TGTGCCAGCAGTGAAGCCGGACAGGGCATAGGTAATGCTTTCTTT
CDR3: CASSEAGQGIGNAFF

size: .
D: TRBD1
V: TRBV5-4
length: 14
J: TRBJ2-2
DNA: TGTGCCAGCAGCAGAACACAGGGGGCCGGGGAGCTGTTTTTT
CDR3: CASSRTQGAGELFF

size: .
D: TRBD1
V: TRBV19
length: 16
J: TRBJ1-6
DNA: TGTGCCAGTAGTATGGAACCGGGACAGGGAAATTCACCCCTCCACTTT
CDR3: CASSMEPGQGNSPLHF

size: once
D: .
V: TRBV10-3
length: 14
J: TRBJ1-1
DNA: TGTGCCATCAGTATCGGGGGGGCTAAGACTGAAGCTTTCTTT
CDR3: CAISIGGAKTEAFF

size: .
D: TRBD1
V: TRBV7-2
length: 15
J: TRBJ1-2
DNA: TGTGCCAGCAGCTCCTCTACAGGGGGCGTCGGTGGCTACACCTTC
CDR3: CASSSSTGGVGGYTF

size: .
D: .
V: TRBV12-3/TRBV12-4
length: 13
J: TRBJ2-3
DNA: TGTGCCAGCAGTCGCGGGACCACAGATACGCAGTATTTT
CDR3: CASSRGTTDTQYF

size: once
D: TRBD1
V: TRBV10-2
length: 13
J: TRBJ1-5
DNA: TGCGCCAGCGTGGACAGGGGAAATCAGCCCCAGCATTTT
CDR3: CASVDRGNQPQHF

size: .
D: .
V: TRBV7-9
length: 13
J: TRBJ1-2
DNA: TGTGCCAGCAGCCGAAGGGAGGGGAATGGCTACACCTTC
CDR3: CASSRREGNGYTF

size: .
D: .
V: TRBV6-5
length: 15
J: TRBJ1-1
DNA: TGTGCCAGCAGTTACTCTCCGAACAAGAACACTGAAGCTTTCTTT
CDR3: CASSYSPNKNTEAFF

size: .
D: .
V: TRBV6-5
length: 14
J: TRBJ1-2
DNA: TGTGCCAGCAGTTACTTGTCCAGTGACTATGGCTACACCTTC
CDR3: CASSYLSSDYGYTF

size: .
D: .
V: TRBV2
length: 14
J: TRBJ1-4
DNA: TGTGCCAGCAGTGATTCAGGGCGTGGGGAAAAACTGTTTTTT
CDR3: CASSDSGRGEKLFF

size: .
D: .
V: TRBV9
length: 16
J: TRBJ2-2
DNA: TGTGCCAGCAGCCCCCGGGGGACAGCAAACACCGGGGAGCTGTTTTTT
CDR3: CASSPRGTANTGELFF

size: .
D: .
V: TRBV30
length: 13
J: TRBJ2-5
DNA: TGTGCCTGGAGGTCCCGGGATAAAGAGACCCAGTACTTC
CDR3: CAWRSRDKETQYF

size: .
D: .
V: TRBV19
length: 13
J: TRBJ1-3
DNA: TGTGCCAGTACTTGGGCCGGTGGAAACACCATATATTTT
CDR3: CASTWAGGNTIYF

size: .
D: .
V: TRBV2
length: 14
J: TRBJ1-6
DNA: TGTGCCAGCAGTGCTGACATGGCGAATTCACCCCTCCACTTT
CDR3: CASSADMANSPLHF

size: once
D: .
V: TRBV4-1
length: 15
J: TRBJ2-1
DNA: TGCGCCAGCAGCCTATCCGGGGGTCCTTACAATGAGCAGTTCTTC
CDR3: CASSLSGGPYNEQFF

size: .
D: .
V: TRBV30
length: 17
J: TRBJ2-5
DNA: TGTGCCTGGAGTGTACTCTCAGGGGGGATTTCGGGTGGGGCCCAGTACTTC
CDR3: CAWSVLSGGISGGAQYF

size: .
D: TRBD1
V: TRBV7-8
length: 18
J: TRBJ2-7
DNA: TGTGCCAGCAGCTCGCGCCGACAGGGGCTTCTCCCCATATACGAGCAGTACTTC
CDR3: CASSSRRQGLLPIYEQYF

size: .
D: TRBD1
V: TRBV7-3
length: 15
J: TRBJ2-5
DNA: TGTGCCAGCAGCTTGACAGGGGGTAGTGTAGAGACCCAGTACTTC
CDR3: CASSLTGGSVETQYF

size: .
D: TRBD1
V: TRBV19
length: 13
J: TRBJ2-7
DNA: TGTGCCAGTAGCGTCTTGGGACAGGGCGAGCAGTACTTC
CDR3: CASSVLGQGEQYF

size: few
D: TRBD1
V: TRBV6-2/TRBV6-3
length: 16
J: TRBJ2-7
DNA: TGTGCCAGCAGTTACTTTCCGTGGGGACAGAACTACGAGCAGTACTTC
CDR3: CASSYFPWGQNYEQYF

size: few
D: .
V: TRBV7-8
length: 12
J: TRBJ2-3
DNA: TGTGCCAGCGGGTGGGGGCCAGATACGCAGTATTTT
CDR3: CASGWGPDTQYF

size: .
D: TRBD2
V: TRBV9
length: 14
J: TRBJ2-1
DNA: TGTGCCAGCAGCGGAACCGGGACTAGCGGTGAGCAGTTCTTC
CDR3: CASSGTGTSGEQFF

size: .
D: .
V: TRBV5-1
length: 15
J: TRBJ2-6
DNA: TGCGCCAGCAGCTTGGAAGCGTCTGGGGCCAACGTCCTGACTTTC
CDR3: CASSLEASGANVLTF

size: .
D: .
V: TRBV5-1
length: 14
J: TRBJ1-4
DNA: TGCGCCAGCAGCTTATCCCCCCTTAATGAAAAACTGTTTTTT
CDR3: CASSLSPLNEKLFF

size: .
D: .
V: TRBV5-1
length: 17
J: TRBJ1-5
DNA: TGCGCCAGCAGCTTGGGGGACATTTCTTCTCACAATCAGCCCCAGCATTTT
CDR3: CASSLGDISSHNQPQHF

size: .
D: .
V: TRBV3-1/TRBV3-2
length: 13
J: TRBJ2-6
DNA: TGTGCCAGTTACTTGTCTGGGGCCAACGTCCTGACTTTC
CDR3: CASYLSGANVLTF

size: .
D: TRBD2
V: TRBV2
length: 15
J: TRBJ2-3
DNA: TGTGCCACCACCCTAGGAGCGGGGGGCACAGATACGCAGTATTTT
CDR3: CATTLGAGGTDTQYF

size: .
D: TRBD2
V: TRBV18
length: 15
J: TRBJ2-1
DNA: TGTGCCAGCTCAGGGGCAGCGGGGGGGCAAAATGAGCAGTTCTTC
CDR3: CASSGAAGGQNEQFF

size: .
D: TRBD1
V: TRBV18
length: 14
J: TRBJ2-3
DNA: TGTGCCAGCTCACCGGGACAGGCCCCAGATACGCAGTATTTT
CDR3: CASSPGQAPDTQYF

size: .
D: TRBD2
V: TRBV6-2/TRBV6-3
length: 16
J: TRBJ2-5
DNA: TGTGCCAGCAGTTCTTGGACTAGCGGGGGTTTGGAGACCCAGTACTTC
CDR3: CASSSWTSGGLETQYF

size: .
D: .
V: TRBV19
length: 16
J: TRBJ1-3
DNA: TGTGCCAGTAGTAGAACCCGGTCCTTCTCTGGAAACACCATATATTTT
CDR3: CASSRTRSFSGNTIYF

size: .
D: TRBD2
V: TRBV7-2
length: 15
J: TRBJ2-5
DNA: TGTGCCAGCAGTCATAAGAGCGGGAGGGTGGAGACCCAGTACTTC
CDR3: CASSHKSGRVETQYF

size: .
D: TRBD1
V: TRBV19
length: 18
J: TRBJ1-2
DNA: TGTGCCAGTAGTCCCTTTGGGACAGGGGATCCCCCGGCACTTGGCTACACCTTC
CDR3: CASSPFGTGDPPALGYTF

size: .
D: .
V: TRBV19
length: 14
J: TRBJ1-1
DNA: TGTGCCAGTACCTATGCGGGAGCTAACACTGAAGCTTTCTTT
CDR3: CASTYAGANTEAFF

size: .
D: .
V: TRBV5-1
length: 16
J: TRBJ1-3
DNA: TGCGCCAGCAGCTTGCTAGGCGCGAGCTCTGGAAACACCATATATTTT
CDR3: CASSLLGASSGNTIYF

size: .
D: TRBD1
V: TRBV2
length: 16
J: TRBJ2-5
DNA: TGTGCCAGCAGTTCTCCCGGGACAGGGGAGCAAGAGACCCAGTACTTC
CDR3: CASSSPGTGEQETQYF

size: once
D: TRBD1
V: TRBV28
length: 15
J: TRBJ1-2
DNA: TGTGCCAGCAGCTCAGGACAGGGATATAGGGATGGCTACACCTTC
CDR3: CASSSGQGYRDGYTF

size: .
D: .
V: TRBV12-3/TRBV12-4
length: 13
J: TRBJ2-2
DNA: TGTGCCAGCAGTTTATGGACAGCGGGGCGACTGTTTTTT
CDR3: CASSLWTAGRLFF

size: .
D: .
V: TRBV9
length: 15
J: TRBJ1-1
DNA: TGTGCCAGCAGCGTAGGAGGGATGGGGGGCACTGAAGCTTTCTTT
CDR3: CASSVGGMGGTEAFF

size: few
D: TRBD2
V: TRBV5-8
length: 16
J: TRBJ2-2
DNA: TGTGCCAGCAGCCCCCGACTAGCGGGTTTTAACGGGGAGCTGTTTTTT
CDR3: CASSPRLAGFNGELFF

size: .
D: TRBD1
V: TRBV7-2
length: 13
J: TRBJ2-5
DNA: TGTGCCAGCAGCAACACAGGGGGGGAGACCCAGTACTTC
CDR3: CASSNTGGETQYF

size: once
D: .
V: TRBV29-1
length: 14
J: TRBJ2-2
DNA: TGCAGCGCCCAGGTGGGGCAGAACACCGGGGAGCTGTTTTTT
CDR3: CSAQVGQNTGELFF

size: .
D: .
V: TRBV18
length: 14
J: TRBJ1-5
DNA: TGTGCCAGCTCAACTCAGGGATGGAATCAGCCCCAGCATTTT
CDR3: CASSTQGWNQPQHF

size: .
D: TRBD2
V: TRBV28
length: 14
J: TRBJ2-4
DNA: TGTGCCAGCAGTTTTTCTAGCGGGAGTGACATTCAGTACTTC
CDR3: CASSFSSGSDIQYF

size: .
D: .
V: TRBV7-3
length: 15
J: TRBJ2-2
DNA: TGTGCCAGCAGCTTAATTTCGGGAACCACCGGGGAGCTGTTTTTT
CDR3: CASSLISGTTGELFF

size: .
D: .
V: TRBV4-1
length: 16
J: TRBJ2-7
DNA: TGCGCCAGCAGCCACCTCACCCCACGCGGCCTCCACGAGCAGTACTTC
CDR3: CASSHLTPRGLHEQYF

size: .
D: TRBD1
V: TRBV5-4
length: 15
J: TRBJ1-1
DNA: TGTGCCAGCAGCGGGAGGACAGGCGCGTACACTGAAGCTTTCTTT
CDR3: CASSGRTGAYTEAFF

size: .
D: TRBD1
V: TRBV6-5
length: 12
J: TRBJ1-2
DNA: TGTGCCAGCAGTTACGAGGGGGCTGGCTACACCTTC
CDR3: CASSYEGAGYTF

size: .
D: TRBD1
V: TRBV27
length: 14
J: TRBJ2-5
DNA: TGTGCCAGCAGTTTAGGACAGGGCCAAGAGACCCAGTACTTC
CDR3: CASSLGQGQETQYF

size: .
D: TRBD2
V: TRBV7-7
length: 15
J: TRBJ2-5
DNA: TGTGCTAGCAGCTTATTAGCGGGGCCACAAGAGACCCAGTACTTC
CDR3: CASSLLAGPQETQYF

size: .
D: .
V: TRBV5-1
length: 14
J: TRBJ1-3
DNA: TGCGCCAGCAGCCCCGACAACTCTGGAAACACCATATATTTT
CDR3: CASSPDNSGNTIYF

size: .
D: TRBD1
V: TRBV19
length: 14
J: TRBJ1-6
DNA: TGTGCCAGTAGTACCGGACAGGTAGTGGCACCCCTCCACTTT
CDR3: CASSTGQVVAPLHF

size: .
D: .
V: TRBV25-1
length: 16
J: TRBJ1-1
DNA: TGTGCCAGCAGTGCTATGGGGCAGGGGCGGAACACTGAAGCTTTCTTT
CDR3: CASSAMGQGRNTEAFF

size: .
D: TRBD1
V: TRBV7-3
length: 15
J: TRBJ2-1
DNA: TGTGCCAGCAGCCCCCAGGGGGCCTCCTACAATGAGCAGTTCTTC
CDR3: CASSPQGASYNEQFF

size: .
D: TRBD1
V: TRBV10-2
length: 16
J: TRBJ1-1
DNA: TGCGCCAGCAAAGAAGGACAGGGGGCGATGAACACTGAAGCTTTCTTT
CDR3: CASKEGQGAMNTEAFF

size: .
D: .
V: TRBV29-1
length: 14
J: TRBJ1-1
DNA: TGCAGCGTTGAAGTCGCGGGGGCGGACACTGAAGCTTTCTTT
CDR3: CSVEVAGADTEAFF

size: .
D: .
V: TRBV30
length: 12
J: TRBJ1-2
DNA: TGTGCCTGGAGTGTCGGAGTGCATGGCTACACCTTC
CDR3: CAWSVGVHGYTF

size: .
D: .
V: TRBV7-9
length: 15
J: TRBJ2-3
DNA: TGTGCCAGCAGCCCAGAGGGGGGGGCAACAGATACGCAGTATTTT
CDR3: CASSPEGGATDTQYF